This T cell receptor (beta chain) was found in a study of T cell clusters in autoimmune cytopenias. Looking at the study overall: Healthy control donors averaged around 56 years of age, with a median of roughly 64 years. Study results and limitations: No experiment has yet validated the function of the T cell clusters defined in silico.

About this clonotype itself: Its antigen is not identified.

One tube held mixed TRB-A and TRB-B primer pools for touch-down PCR. Reanalyzing the multiplex PCR reads, TCRdb keeps one entry per CDR3 protein, without DNA. Across roughly 6,600 distinct CDR3 sequences, the top ten clones capture roughly 4.8% of the sample. CDR3 length equals 16 residues. Per germline, CDR1 MNHEY and CDR2 SMNVEV (reference sequence). Roughly 38,000 genome equivalents of blood DNA were amplified for TRB. The same data also went into a second study, on T cell repertoires in aging, cancer and after chemotherapy.

The receptor's source is a human donor in good health. The J gene is TRBJ1-5, the V gene TRBV27. Sequencing was performed on peripheral blood. The CDR3 reads CASRRSGPYSNQPQHF.